The next 11 T cell receptor beta chains were all read from a single sample in a study of T cells in Graves' hyperthyroidism and ophthalmopathy. RNA transcripts provided the source from which TCR beta CDR3 regions were amplified. The TCR CDR3 was amplified in a first-round RT-PCR using the HTBI primer set. TCRdb analysed the multiplex PCR reads with MiXCR anew, one entry per CDR3 protein. The sample has 750,000 to 950,000 distinct CDR3 sequences, over 35% seen once; the top ten hold approximately 10%. Sequences were obtained from blood. These receptor sequences come from a man between 18 and 35 years old with Graves' hyperthyroidism.

This clonotype has a count of ten or more. This rearrangement joins TRBV7-9 to TRBJ1-2, with D tentatively TRBD1 (6 bases). V shed 6 bases and J shed 1 base, with 18 bases lying between them. The germline V gene has CDR1 SEHNR and CDR2 FQNEAQ (reference sequence). The CDR3 contains 16 residues. The CDR3 DNA follows: TGTGCCAGCAGTGACTCAAACAGGGCGGATAACTATGGCTACACCTTC. This translates into CASSDSNRADNYGYTF. Complete variable domain (other parts from reference TRBV7-9 and TRBJ1-2): DTGVSQNPRHKITKRGQNVTFRCDPISEHNRLYWYRQTLGQGPEFLTYFQNEAQLEKSRLLSDRFSAERPKGSFSTLEIQRTEQGDSAMYLCASSDSNRADNYGYTFGSGTRLTVV.

This clonotype was counted ten times or more. CDR3 DNA sequence: TGTGCCATCAGTCAGGGACAGGGTAAAGAGACCCAGTACTTC. This translates into CAISQGQGKETQYF. This chain uses TRBV10-3 with TRBJ2-5; 9 nucleotides match TRBD1. The CDR3 consists of 14 residues. After removal of 5 bases from V and 3 bases from J, the junction contained 4 bases not matched to a gene. Germline-derived CDR1 and CDR2 are ENHRY and SYGVKD.

CDR3 residues: CSARTENTGELFF. In DNA form, the CDR3 reads TGCAGTGCTAGGACAGAGAACACCGGGGAGCTGTTTTTT. The rearrangement joins TRBV20-1 to TRBJ2-2, with D possibly matching TRBD1 (5 bases). Germline V gene data show CDR1 as DFQATT and CDR2 as SNEGSKA (reference sequence). CDR3 size: 13 residues. Trimming stripped 3 bases from V and 1 base from J, with 6 bases between.

This clonotype was recorded a few times. The chain combines TRBV12-5 with TRBJ2-5; 7 bases line up with TRBD1. The CDR3 spans 13 residues. The germline V gene encodes CDR1 LGHNT and CDR2 FRNRAP. V lost 6 bases, J lost 2 bases, and 3 bases stayed unmatched. CDR3 DNA sequence: TGTGCTAGTGGCATGGGACAGCAAGAGACCCAGTACTTC. It specifies CASGMGQQETQYF.

The chain couples TRBV10-1 to TRBJ2-5; D may be TRBD1 (6 bases). Germline CDR1 WNHNN, CDR2 SYGVQD (reference sequence). With 4 bases removed from V and 4 bases from J, the gap between germline ends came to 13 bases. CDR3 length equals 14 residues. CDR3 sequence reads: CASSAIGQTETQYF. CDR3 nucleotides: TGCGCCAGCAGTGCTATAGGACAGACAGAGACCCAGTACTTC.

This clonotype was seen a handful of times. CDR3 loop: CASSRLAGGPGEQYF. The CDR3 DNA follows: TGTGCCAGCAGCCGACTAGCGGGGGGGCCGGGAGAGCAGTACTTC. This sequence joins TRBV7-2 and TRBJ2-7, with 14 bases fitting TRBD2. J gave up 7 bases and V 5 bases, and 7 bases lay outside the gene matches. This CDR3 has 15 residues. The V gene's germline CDR1 is SGHTA and CDR2 FQGNSA.

This rearrangement joins TRBV6-5 to TRBJ2-5, with 8 bases fitting TRBD1. V gave up 4 bases and J gave up 5 bases; unmatched junction bases: 9. Germline assignment: CDR1 MNHEY and CDR2 SVGAGI. This CDR3 spans 15 amino acids. CDR3 bases: TGTGCCAGCAGTTCTCAGACAGGGGTGAGGGAGACCCAGTACTTC. It codes for CASSSQTGVRETQYF.

V is TRBV6-5 and J is TRBJ2-7; D remains unclear. Trimming cost V 2 bases and J 2 bases, with 10 bases left between them. Germline V gene data show CDR1 as MNHEY and CDR2 as SVGAGI. CDR3 length: 14 amino acids. CDR3 in amino acids: CASSYGSATYEQYF. CDR3 DNA: TGTGCCAGCAGTTACGGGTCAGCAACCTACGAGCAGTACTTC.

The V gene is TRBV6-1, the J gene TRBJ2-2; TRBD2 aligns across 15 bases. CDR1 is MNHNS, CDR2 SASEGT, per germline. CDR3 length equals 15 residues. Trimming took 6 bases from V and 7 from J; bases not matched to a gene: 3. The CDR3 reads CASSGLAGGGGELFF. The CDR3 bases are TGTGCCAGCAGCGGACTAGCGGGAGGGGGCGGGGAGCTGTTTTTT.

The gene calls are TRBV7-9 and TRBJ2-7, with a possible D match to TRBD2 (6 bases). Trimming cost V 9 bases and J 7 bases, with 19 bases left between them. CDR3 length: 13 residues. Germline V gene data show CDR1 as SEHNR and CDR2 as FQNEAQ (reference sequence). The chain's CDR3 is CASSAVFAGEQYF. The CDR3 nucleotides read TGTGCCAGTAGTGCCGTTTTCGCGGGGGAGCAGTACTTC.

This clonotype was recorded a few times. The chain is built from TRBV7-9 and TRBJ1-4; D gene uncertain. Germline V lookup: CDR1 SEHNR, CDR2 FQNEAQ (reference sequence). CDR3 size: 15 residues. Deletions cut 5 bases from V and 5 bases from J, with 15 bases between. CDR3 sequence (DNA): TGTGCCAGCAGCGCGAGCCGCAGTAACAATGAAAAACTGTTTTTT. Translating gives CASSASRSNNEKLFF.